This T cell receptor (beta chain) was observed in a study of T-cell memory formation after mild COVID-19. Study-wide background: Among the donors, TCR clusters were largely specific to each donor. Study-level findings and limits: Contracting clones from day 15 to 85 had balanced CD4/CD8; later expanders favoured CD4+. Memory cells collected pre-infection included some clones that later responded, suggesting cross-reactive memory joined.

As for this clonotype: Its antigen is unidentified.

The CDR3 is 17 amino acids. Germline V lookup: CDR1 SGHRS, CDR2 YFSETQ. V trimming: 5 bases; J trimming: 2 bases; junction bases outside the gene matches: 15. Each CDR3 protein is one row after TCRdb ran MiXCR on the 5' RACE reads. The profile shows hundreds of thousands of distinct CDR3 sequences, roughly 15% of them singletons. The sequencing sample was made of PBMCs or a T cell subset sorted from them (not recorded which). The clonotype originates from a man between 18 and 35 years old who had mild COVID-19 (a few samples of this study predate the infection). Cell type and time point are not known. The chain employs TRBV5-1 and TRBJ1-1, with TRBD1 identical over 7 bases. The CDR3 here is CASRIGRGAGGNTEAFF. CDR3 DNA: TGCGCCAGCAGGATTGGAAGAGGGGCAGGGGGAAACACTGAAGCTTTCTTT. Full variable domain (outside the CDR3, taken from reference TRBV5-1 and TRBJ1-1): KAGVTQTPRYLIKTRGQQVTLSCSPISGHRSVSWYQQTPGQGLQFLFEYFSETQRNKGNFPGRFSGRQFSNSRSEMNVSTLELGDSALYLCASRIGRGAGGNTEAFFGQGTRLTVV.